A single sample is the source of the 8 T cell receptor beta chains below, sequenced in a study of cytomegalovirus exposure and HLA in healthy donors. Generated by immunoSEQ multiplex PCR, the TCRdb table keeps only in-frame clones and is missing some. The top ten hold 2% to 2.5% of the sample, which has around 160,000 clones, 85% seen once. The sample taken for sequencing was PBMCs. These receptors were obtained from a man aged 25 to 40 in good health and CMV-seropositive.

The chain has TRBV9 and TRBJ1-5, with 9 bases aligning to TRBD1. The J segment lost 4 bases and the V segment lost 4 bases, leaving 6 bases of the junction unmatched. Per the germline V gene, CDR1 is SGDLS and CDR2 is YYNGEE. The CDR3 is 15 amino acids. CDR3: CASSLGQGLNQPQHF. CDR3 bases: TGTGCCAGCAGCCTCGGACAGGGGCTGAATCAGCCCCAGCATTTT.

The chain has TRBV5-1 and TRBJ2-1; 12 bases agree with TRBD2. The CDR3 totals 15 residues. CDR1 is SGHRS, CDR2 YFSETQ, per germline. The J segment lost 6 bases and the V segment lost 4 bases, leaving 5 bases of the junction unmatched. This CDR3 reads CASSPGTSGFNEQFF. CDR3 sequence (DNA): TGCGCCAGCAGCCCCGGGACTAGCGGGTTCAATGAGCAGTTCTTC.

The chain employs TRBV29-1 and TRBJ2-5; TRBD2 might be the D (5 bases). V lost 7 bases to trimming and J lost 5 bases, with 17 bases between them. CDR3 length: 13 amino acids. From germline, CDR1 is SQVTM and CDR2 ANQGSEA. This CDR3 reads CSGRAGRHETQYF. The CDR3 bases are TGCAGCGGACGTGCGGGTCGCCACGAGACCCAGTACTTC.

This chain uses TRBV19 with TRBJ1-2; 7 bases are shared with TRBD1. Trimming took 5 bases from V and 4 from J; bases not matched to a gene: 10. The V gene's germline CDR1 is LNHDA and CDR2 SQIVND (reference sequence). The length of the CDR3 is 15 residues. The CDR3 DNA is TGTGCCAGTAGTTTAAAGGGGGCTGGTGGCTATGGCTACACCTTC. Amino acids: CASSLKGAGGYGYTF. Filled out from reference TRBV19 and TRBJ1-2, the complete variable domain reads DGGITQSPKYLFRKEGQNVTLSCEQNLNHDAMYWYRQDPGQGLRLIYYSQIVNDFQKGDIAEGYSVSREKKESFPLTVTSAQKNPTAFYLCASSLKGAGGYGYTFGSGTRLTVV.

The chain joins TRBV9 to TRBJ1-4, with D hard to call. Trimming took 4 bases from V and 0 from J, leaving 13 bases between them. The CDR3 is 16 amino acids. Germline V gene lookup returns CDR1 SGDLS and CDR2 YYNGEE. CDR3 nucleotides: TGTGCCAGCAGCCCTCGTGGGAGAGCAACTAATGAAAAACTGTTTTTT. Its protein is CASSPRGRATNEKLFF.

V gene TRBV18 combines with J gene TRBJ2-2, with D possibly being TRBD1 (6 bases). The germline CDR1 and CDR2 sequences are KGHSH and LQKENI. V dropped 1 base and J dropped 1 base, with 10 bases sitting between them. This CDR3 is 16 amino acids long. The CDR3 loop is CASSPQSGQNTGELFF. The DNA of the CDR3 is TGTGCCAGCTCACCACAATCGGGACAGAACACCGGGGAGCTGTTTTTT. Combining the CDR3 with reference TRBV18 and TRBJ2-2 gives the whole variable domain NAGVMQNPRHLVRRRGQEARLRCSPMKGHSHVYWYRQLPEEGLKFMVYLQKENIIDESGMPKERFSAEFPKEGPSILRIQQVVRGDSAAYFCASSPQSGQNTGELFFGEGSRLTVL.

This clone has a single count. The chain couples TRBV27 to TRBJ2-2; 7 bases match TRBD1. From germline, CDR1 is MNHEY and CDR2 SMNVEV (reference sequence). J was trimmed by 4 bases and V by 6 bases; bases with no gene match: 8. This CDR3 is 15 amino acids long. CDR3: CASRTGQSTTGELFF. DNA for the CDR3: TGTGCCAGCAGGACGGGACAGAGTACCACCGGGGAGCTGTTTTTT.

This clone was detected only once. V usage is TRBV11-2 and J usage is TRBJ2-7, with D possibly TRBD1 on 5 matching bases. V was cut by 5 bases and J by 2 bases, with 16 bases left in between. The CDR3 runs 15 residues. Germline V gene lookup returns CDR1 SGHAT and CDR2 FQNNGV. Here the CDR3 reads CASSPLNRPTYEQYF. CDR3 DNA: TGTGCCAGCAGCCCACTGAACAGGCCTACCTACGAGCAGTACTTC.